The present T cell receptor beta chain was sequenced within a study of blood T cell repertoires in COVID-19. For the study at large: There were acute and convalescent COVID-19 samples, and they came from the United States, Italy and Spain. T cells, B-cell-depleted T cells, or PBMCs provided the cDNA or gDNA that served as material.

Self-reported history from a screening survey and questionnaire set each donor's cohort. Trimming cost V 6 bases and J 8 bases; bases outside gene matches: 20. CDR1 and CDR2 (germline): MNHEY, SMNVEV (reference sequence). This CDR3 is built from 17 residues. As originally analysed: Amplification of reference gene primers was used by the study to estimate nucleated cell counts. Profiling relied on immunoSEQ multiplex PCR, and the TCRdb table lists in-frame clones only, not all of them. V and J calls plus clone size are reproduced from that table; the DNA served to infer D and trimming. The sample has about 200,000 clones; around 82% are singletons.

This TCR was sampled from a woman aged 55-75 years with acute COVID-19. The specimen was PBMCs or T cells enriched from blood (not recorded which). The V call is TRBV27, the J call TRBJ1-2; 8 nucleotides agree with TRBD1. Here the CDR3 reads CASRPGQGVYIEGGYTF. The CDR3 DNA reads TGTGCCAGCAGACCCGGACAGGGAGTTTATATAGAGGGGGGCTACACCTTC.